This passage covers 13 T cell receptor beta chains from one sample sequenced in a study of blood T cells in healthy people across ages. A second roughly 6 to 11 cycle PCR used barcoded and J-beta primers. TCRdb called the 5' RACE reads again in MiXCR, with one record for every CDR3 protein. The sample has approximately 1.5 million distinct CDR3 sequences, 35% to 45% seen once. The sample comprised blood. The source of these receptors is a woman younger than 30 in good health.

This chain joins TRBV7-3 and TRBJ2-1, with TRBD1 matching 11 bases. The CDR3 runs to 13 residues. From germline, CDR1 is SGHTA and CDR2 FQGTGA. Trimming took 9 bases from V and 9 from J; bases not matched to a gene: 7. The CDR3 sequence is CASGTGGGSEQFF. In nucleotides, the CDR3 is TGTGCCAGTGGGACAGGGGGAGGGAGTGAGCAGTTCTTC.

This clonotype was seen a handful of times. The chain uses TRBV12-3 or TRBV12-4 and TRBJ1-2; D gene uncertain. V lost 3 bases and J 6 bases, leaving 14 bases between the germline ends. The CDR3 loop spans 14 amino acids. The CDR3 reads CASSLGWDPDGYTF. CDR3 coding DNA: TGTGCCAGCAGTTTGGGTTGGGATCCCGATGGCTACACCTTC.

This clonotype was seen a few times. The V and J genes are TRBV29-1 and TRBJ2-3, with 15 bases identical to TRBD2. The length of the CDR3 is 15 residues. Germline trimming cut 4 bases from V and 4 bases from J; bases unmatched to any gene: 3. CDR1 is SQVTM and CDR2 is ANQGSEA in the germline V gene. The CDR3 DNA sequence: TGCAGCGTTGGGGGACTAGCGGGAGGTGCAGATACGCAGTATTTT. Translated: CSVGGLAGGADTQYF.

Notes on this clonotype: A much more abundant neighbour one base away suggests this may be a read error. This rearrangement joins TRBV5-1 to TRBJ2-3; TRBD2 is a possible D gene (5 bases). Per germline, CDR1 SGHRS and CDR2 YFSETQ. CDR3 length: 15 amino acids. CDR3 sequence (DNA): TGCGCCAGCAGCTTCATCGGGATAAGCACAGATGCGCAGTATTTT. It specifies CASSFIGISTDAQYF.

The V call is TRBV6-2 or TRBV6-3, the J call TRBJ2-7; 7 bases line up with TRBD2. The germline CDR1 and CDR2 sequences are MNHEY and SVGEGT. This CDR3 is 14 amino acids long. Losses at the gene ends were 3 bases for V and 3 bases for J; bases not matched to a gene: 5. The chain's CDR3 is CASSYRAGNYEQYF. DNA for the CDR3: TGTGCCAGCAGTTATAGAGCGGGGAACTACGAGCAGTACTTC.

The rearrangement links TRBV11-2 to TRBJ1-4; D is ambiguous. V was shortened by 1 base and J by 10 bases, with 7 bases between the two germline ends. The CDR3 runs to 12 residues. Germline assignment: CDR1 SGHAT and CDR2 FQNNGV. For the CDR3, the DNA is TGTGCCAGCAGCTTAGGACCGGGAAAACTGTTTTTT. It yields the protein CASSLGPGKLFF.

This clonotype appeared a single time. The rearrangement uses TRBV29-1 and TRBJ2-1; D is unresolved. The J call may be incorrect, as the DNA end agrees better with TRBJ2-7. The CDR3 is 14 residues long. Germline V gives CDR1 SQVTM, CDR2 ANQGSEA. The CDR3 region is CSVIEALGYNEQYF. Here the CDR3 DNA reads TGCAGCGTAATAGAGGCATTGGGATACAATGAGCAGTACTTC.

The chain is built from TRBV7-2 and TRBJ1-6; D is uncertain. Germline V gene lookup returns CDR1 SGHTA and CDR2 FQGNSA. The CDR3 has 12 amino acids. Trimming took off 0 bases at V and 14 bases at J, with 8 bases between the two ends. The CDR3 bases are TGTGCCAGCAGCTTAGCGAACACAGCCCTCCACTTT. Translating it yields CASSLANTALHF.

The rearrangement uses TRBV12-3 or TRBV12-4 and TRBJ1-4, with a possible D match to TRBD1 (6 bases). This CDR3 is built from 16 residues. V was shortened by 5 bases and J by 1 base, with 14 bases between the two germline ends. CDR3 sequence (DNA): TGTGCCAGCAGTCCCCAGGGGCATCGAACTAATGAAAAACTGTTTTTT. Protein sequence: CASSPQGHRTNEKLFF.

Regarding this clonotype: The junction does not match germline at one end; this may be a read error. This sequence joins TRBV7-9 and TRBJ1-5; no clear D gene. The CDR3 extends over 12 amino acids. Germline V gives CDR1 SEHNR, CDR2 FQNEAQ (reference sequence). CDR3 in amino acids: CSSSFGVQPQHF. The CDR3 DNA reads TGTTCCAGCAGCTTTGGGGTACAGCCCCAGCATTTT.

This clonotype was seen a handful of times. V gene TRBV12-3 or TRBV12-4 combines with J gene TRBJ1-1; a possible D gene is TRBD1 (6 bases). V dropped 7 bases and J dropped 1 base, with 19 bases sitting between them. This CDR3 comprises 16 residues. The CDR3 DNA is TGTGCCAGCACCCTGTGGGGGCCGCAATCGAACACTGAAGCTTTCTTT. Its protein product is CASTLWGPQSNTEAFF.

The chain carries TRBV27 and TRBJ2-1, with 8 bases matching TRBD2. This CDR3 is 14 amino acids long. The junction had 10 bases not matched to a gene; V was cut back by 5 bases and J by 10 bases. Per the germline V gene, CDR1 is MNHEY and CDR2 is SMNVEV (reference sequence). The CDR3 is CASSPRGGPREQFF. For the CDR3, the DNA is TGTGCCAGCAGTCCACGGGGGGGGCCGAGAGAGCAGTTCTTC.

On this clonotype: An end of the junction differs from the germline gene, which may be a read error. V and J are TRBV30 and TRBJ1-5; D remains unclear. This CDR3 contains 14 residues. Germline CDR1 GTSNPN, CDR2 SVGIG (reference sequence). CDR3 nucleotides: TGTGCCTGGAGTGACGGACGGTTCAATCAGCCCCAGCATTTC. It codes for CAWSDGRFNQPQHF. Complete variable domain (other parts from reference TRBV30 and TRBJ1-5): SQTIHQWPATLVQPVGSPLSLECTVEGTSNPNLYWYRQAAGRGLQLLFYSVGIGQISSEVPQNLSASRPQDRQFILSSKKLLLSDSGFYLCAWSDGRFNQPQHFGDGTRLSIL.